Listed below are T cell receptor beta chains from one sample, sequenced in a study of regulatory T cells in long-lasting Graves disease. One entry per CDR3 protein, called by TCRdb with MiXCR from the multiplex PCR reads. The sample includes 350,000 to 550,000 distinct CDR3 sequences, less than 20% of them seen just once. These data were also reused for a study on T cells in Graves' hyperthyroidism and ophthalmopathy.

The sample here was peripheral blood mononuclear cells (PBMCs), taken at new diagnosis, from a patient treated with antithyroid drugs. The source of these receptors is a woman between 18 and 29 years old with Graves disease. Both conserved end residues are part of each CDR3. The D gene is left open where the match is weak. Only part of the rows carry a size: once, few, many, or a class if the clone is expanded.

cdr3_length: 14; j_call: TRBJ2-2; clone_size: .; v_call: TRBV12-3/TRBV12-4; d_call: TRBD2; cdr3_aa: CASAGLEGIGELFF; cdr3_nt: TGTGCCAGCGCAGGACTAGAAGGGATCGGGGAGCTGTTTTTT
cdr3_length: 12; j_call: TRBJ1-1; clone_size: few; v_call: TRBV29-1; d_call: .; cdr3_aa: CSPGWGCTEAFF; cdr3_nt: TGCAGCCCAGGTTGGGGGTGCACTGAAGCTTTCTTT
cdr3_length: 11; j_call: TRBJ2-1; clone_size: .; v_call: TRBV2; d_call: TRBD2; cdr3_aa: CASTRTSPEFF; cdr3_nt: TGTGCCAGCACTAGGACTAGCCCTGAGTTCTTC
cdr3_length: 12; j_call: TRBJ2-3; clone_size: .; v_call: TRBV5-1; d_call: .; cdr3_aa: CASSLRWDTQYF; cdr3_nt: TGCGCCAGCAGCTTGAGATGGGATACGCAGTATTTT
cdr3_length: 18; j_call: TRBJ2-3; clone_size: .; v_call: TRBV24-1; d_call: TRBD2; cdr3_aa: CATSDLPATSGRTDTQYF; cdr3_nt: TGTGCCACCAGTGATCTCCCCGCGACTAGCGGGAGAACTGATACGCAGTATTTT
cdr3_length: 15; j_call: TRBJ2-1; clone_size: few; v_call: TRBV11-3; d_call: .; cdr3_aa: CASSLDRAGRNEQFF; cdr3_nt: TGTGCCAGCAGCTTAGATAGGGCAGGGCGGAATGAGCAGTTCTTC
cdr3_length: 14; j_call: TRBJ2-3; clone_size: few; v_call: TRBV7-9; d_call: .; cdr3_aa: CASSLGGGADTLYF; cdr3_nt: TGTGCCAGCAGCTTAGGTGGCGGAGCAGATACGCTGTATTTT
cdr3_length: 11; j_call: TRBJ1-6; clone_size: many; v_call: TRBV30; d_call: .; cdr3_aa: CAWSYNSPLHF; cdr3_nt: TGTGCCTGGAGCTATAATTCACCCCTCCACTTT
cdr3_length: 13; j_call: TRBJ2-1; clone_size: many; v_call: TRBV12-3/TRBV12-4; d_call: .; cdr3_aa: CASSSSPLMGQFF; cdr3_nt: TGTGCCAGCAGTTCTTCACCCCTAATGGGGCAGTTCTTC
cdr3_length: 20; j_call: TRBJ2-6; clone_size: many; v_call: TRBV28; d_call: .; cdr3_aa: CASSLFIVRTTRSGANVLTF; cdr3_nt: TGTGCCAGCAGTTTATTCATTGTTAGGACAACCCGCTCTGGGGCCAACGTCCTGACTTTC
cdr3_length: 15; j_call: TRBJ2-1; clone_size: many; v_call: TRBV2; d_call: TRBD2; cdr3_aa: CASSISGSILNEQFF; cdr3_nt: TGTGCCAGCAGCATAAGCGGGAGTATCTTAAATGAGCAGTTCTTC
cdr3_length: 14; j_call: TRBJ1-5; clone_size: many; v_call: TRBV30; d_call: .; cdr3_aa: CAWTNGREDQPQHF; cdr3_nt: TGTGCCTGGACAAACGGCAGGGAAGATCAGCCCCAGCATTTT
cdr3_length: 15; j_call: TRBJ1-2; clone_size: many; v_call: TRBV6-6; d_call: .; cdr3_aa: CASSYSGRDLYGYTF; cdr3_nt: TGTGCCAGCAGTTACTCGGGCAGGGACCTCTATGGCTACACCTTC
cdr3_length: 15; j_call: TRBJ2-2; clone_size: many; v_call: TRBV5-5; d_call: TRBD1; cdr3_aa: CASSADRANTGELFF; cdr3_nt: TGTGCCAGCAGCGCGGACAGGGCGAACACCGGGGAGCTGTTTTTT
cdr3_length: 13; j_call: TRBJ2-1; clone_size: few; v_call: TRBV29-1; d_call: .; cdr3_aa: CSGRLVGSGEQFF; cdr3_nt: TGCAGCGGCAGACTAGTCGGATCTGGTGAGCAGTTCTTC
cdr3_length: 15; j_call: TRBJ2-7; clone_size: .; v_call: TRBV7-7; d_call: .; cdr3_aa: CASNYFTRTAYEQYF; cdr3_nt: TGTGCTAGCAACTATTTTACTCGGACAGCCTACGAGCAGTACTTC
cdr3_length: 15; j_call: TRBJ2-7; clone_size: .; v_call: TRBV7-9; d_call: .; cdr3_aa: CASSLEGGSSYEQYF; cdr3_nt: TGTGCCAGCAGCTTAGAAGGAGGGAGCTCCTACGAGCAGTACTTC
cdr3_length: 15; j_call: TRBJ2-1; clone_size: .; v_call: TRBV27; d_call: .; cdr3_aa: CASSLSKGANNEQFF; cdr3_nt: TGTGCCAGCAGTTTATCGAAAGGGGCAAACAATGAGCAGTTCTTC
cdr3_length: 9; j_call: TRBJ2-1; clone_size: .; v_call: TRBV6-1; d_call: .; cdr3_aa: CASSEPWIF; cdr3_nt: TGTGCCAGCAGTGAACCCTGGATCTTC
cdr3_length: 13; j_call: TRBJ2-7; clone_size: few; v_call: TRBV10-3; d_call: TRBD2; cdr3_aa: CASGTSDSYEQYF; cdr3_nt: TGTGCCTCGGGGACTAGCGATTCCTACGAGCAGTACTTC
cdr3_length: 13; j_call: TRBJ2-1; clone_size: many; v_call: TRBV2; d_call: .; cdr3_aa: CASSGDHNNEQFF; cdr3_nt: TGTGCCAGCAGTGGAGACCACAACAATGAGCAGTTCTTC
cdr3_length: 15; j_call: TRBJ2-5; clone_size: .; v_call: TRBV18; d_call: TRBD1; cdr3_aa: CASSPQQGIGETQYF; cdr3_nt: TGTGCCAGCTCACCACAACAGGGGATCGGCGAGACCCAGTACTTC
cdr3_length: 17; j_call: TRBJ1-1; clone_size: many; v_call: TRBV28; d_call: .; cdr3_aa: CASSPGQPFGSITEAFF; cdr3_nt: TGTGCCAGCAGTCCAGGACAGCCCTTTGGATCGATAACTGAAGCTTTCTTT
cdr3_length: 14; j_call: TRBJ1-1; clone_size: once; v_call: TRBV4-1; d_call: .; cdr3_aa: CASSLSEMNTEAFF; cdr3_nt: TGCGCCAGCAGCCTCTCGGAGATGAACACTGAAGCTTTCTTT
cdr3_length: 15; j_call: TRBJ1-1; clone_size: many; v_call: TRBV2; d_call: TRBD1; cdr3_aa: CASVRQGQGNTEAFF; cdr3_nt: TGTGCCAGCGTTCGACAGGGACAGGGGAACACTGAAGCTTTCTTT
cdr3_length: 14; j_call: TRBJ2-7; clone_size: .; v_call: TRBV20-1; d_call: TRBD1; cdr3_aa: CSVQGQGISYEQYF; cdr3_nt: TGCAGTGTCCAGGGACAGGGGATCTCCTACGAGCAGTACTTC
cdr3_length: 14; j_call: TRBJ1-2; clone_size: .; v_call: TRBV6-1; d_call: .; cdr3_aa: CASSHVSGVGGYTF; cdr3_nt: TGTGCCAGCAGTCATGTCTCGGGCGTCGGTGGCTACACCTTC
cdr3_length: 16; j_call: TRBJ2-2; clone_size: .; v_call: TRBV6-2/TRBV6-3; d_call: .; cdr3_aa: CASRSALGSGTGELFF; cdr3_nt: TGTGCCAGCAGATCAGCACTCGGGAGCGGCACCGGGGAGCTGTTTTTT
cdr3_length: 13; j_call: TRBJ2-5; clone_size: few; v_call: TRBV27; d_call: .; cdr3_aa: CASAGGQLETQYF; cdr3_nt: TGTGCCAGCGCCGGGGGACAACTAGAGACCCAGTACTTC
cdr3_length: 14; j_call: TRBJ2-3; clone_size: many; v_call: TRBV7-6; d_call: .; cdr3_aa: CASSSTPSTDTQYF; cdr3_nt: TGTGCCAGCAGCTCTACGCCCAGCACAGATACGCAGTATTTT
cdr3_length: 14; j_call: TRBJ2-7; clone_size: few; v_call: TRBV6-1; d_call: .; cdr3_aa: CASSQADIGYEQYF; cdr3_nt: TGTGCCAGCAGTCAAGCAGATATAGGCTACGAGCAGTACTTC
cdr3_length: 13; j_call: TRBJ1-5; clone_size: many; v_call: TRBV11-2; d_call: .; cdr3_aa: CASSLDPRQPQHF; cdr3_nt: TGTGCCAGCAGCTTAGATCCGAGACAGCCCCAGCATTTT
cdr3_length: 12; j_call: TRBJ1-2; clone_size: few; v_call: TRBV24-1; d_call: .; cdr3_aa: CATSDFGYGYTF; cdr3_nt: TGTGCCACCAGTGATTTCGGCTATGGCTACACCTTC
cdr3_length: 14; j_call: TRBJ1-5; clone_size: many; v_call: TRBV12-3/TRBV12-4; d_call: TRBD1; cdr3_aa: CASRAGQRNQPQHF; cdr3_nt: TGTGCCAGCAGGGCGGGACAGCGCAATCAGCCCCAGCATTTT
cdr3_length: 16; j_call: TRBJ1-2; clone_size: few; v_call: TRBV24-1; d_call: TRBD1; cdr3_aa: CATSDSTTGSTSGYTF; cdr3_nt: TGTGCCACCAGTGATTCCACGACAGGGAGTACAAGTGGCTACACCTTC